Following are 29 T cell receptor beta chains from one sample sequenced in a study of Tregs in tolerant kidney transplant recipients (dated by TCRdb to about 2019). The protocol used for the library was the immunoSEQ multiplex PCR assay. Imported from immuneACCESS, the table was reduced by TCRdb to in-frame sequences with V and J called. These copies leave out some clones; in studies compared against another copy, an unresolved V gene accounts for under half, and the cause of the remainder is not known. In all, the sample holds under 100,000 clones, and approximately 92% of those were seen once. The top ten hold over 4% of the sample. Material for sequencing was CD8+ T cells from blood. These receptors all come from a human donor in good health.

This clone showed up just once. The chain recombines TRBV5-1 with TRBJ1-1, with TRBD1 as a possible D gene (6 bases). The V gene's germline CDR1 is SGHRS and CDR2 YFSETQ. This CDR3 is built from 13 residues. Trimming removed 1 base at V and 4 bases at J, with 8 bases between. The CDR3 DNA sequence: TGCGCCAGCAGCTTGACAGGGTTCACTGAAGCTTTCTTT. Its translation is CASSLTGFTEAFF.

The chain links TRBV15 to TRBJ1-2; 11 nucleotides agree with TRBD1. CDR1 and CDR2 (germline): LNHNV, YYDKDF (reference sequence). CDR3 length equals 14 residues. V lost 4 bases and J lost 7; bases outside the gene matches: 5. Here the CDR3 DNA reads TGTGCCACCAGCAAGAGGACAGGGGGCATTGGCTACACCTTC. Translating it yields CATSKRTGGIGYTF.

DNA for the CDR3: TGTGCCAGCAGCCTCTCTGGCGATAGCTACACCTTC. Its translation: CASSLSGDSYTF. This chain links TRBV7-6 with TRBJ1-2; D ambiguous. Trimming removed 5 bases at V and 9 bases at J, with 13 bases between. The V gene's germline CDR1 is SGHVS and CDR2 FNYEAQ. The CDR3 has 12 amino acids.

The CDR3 loop is CAWSPGTGWVGDNQPQHF. The CDR3, as DNA: TGTGCCTGGAGCCCCGGGACAGGGTGGGTTGGGGACAATCAGCCCCAGCATTTT. This chain joins TRBV30 and TRBJ1-5, with 9 bases identical to TRBD1. V shed 3 bases and J 3 bases; nucleotides not matched to a gene: 15. CDR1 is GTSNPN, CDR2 SVGIG, per germline (reference sequence). This CDR3 is 18 amino acids long.

V gene TRBV13 combines with J gene TRBJ2-7; D not certain. The V and J ends lost 3 bases and 4 bases respectively, with 10 bases between them. CDR3 length: 13 residues. Germline CDR1 is PRHDT and CDR2 is FYEKMQ (reference sequence). The CDR3 nucleotides are TGTGCCAGCAGCTTCGCAGGTTTGTACGAGCAGTACTTC. It is translated as CASSFAGLYEQYF.

The J gene is TRBJ2-1, the V gene TRBV29-1, with 9 bases lining up with TRBD1. Germline loops: CDR1 SQVTM, CDR2 ANQGSEA. The length of the CDR3 is 14 residues. V lost 7 bases, J lost 9 bases, and 13 bases stayed unmatched. The CDR3 spells CSADTGTGRSEQFF. The DNA of the CDR3 is TGCAGCGCCGATACGGGGACAGGGCGTAGTGAGCAGTTCTTC.

This chain joins TRBV6-1 and TRBJ2-7; tentatively, D is TRBD1 (5 bases). Trimming removed 6 bases from V and 0 bases from J, with 12 bases in between. Germline CDR1 reads MNHNS; CDR2 reads SASEGT. This CDR3 is built from 14 residues. This CDR3 reads CASRSRQSSYEQYF. CDR3 coding DNA: TGTGCCAGCAGATCTAGACAGAGCTCCTACGAGCAGTACTTC.

The chain has TRBV14 and TRBJ2-5; D not certain. V shed 3 bases and J shed 2 bases, with 10 bases lying between them. CDR3 size: 14 residues. Germline V lookup: CDR1 SGHDN, CDR2 FVKESK. This CDR3 reads CASSHFYKQETQYF. CDR3 DNA sequence: TGTGCCAGCAGCCATTTCTATAAACAAGAGACCCAGTACTTC. Looking up the rest from reference TRBV14 and TRBJ2-5 gives the full variable domain: EAGVTQFPSHSVIEKGQTVTLRCDPISGHDNLYWYRRVMGKEIKFLLHFVKESKQDESGMPNNRFLAERTGGTYSTLKVQPAELEDSGVYFCASSHFYKQETQYFGPGTRLLVL.

The chain has TRBV11-2 and TRBJ2-5; the match to TRBD1 covers 7 bases. The CDR3 length is 15 residues. Unmatched junction bases numbered 2, after V lost 0 bases and J lost 1 base. Germline V CDR1 and CDR2: SGHAT, FQNNGV. The CDR3 reads CASSLEQGRQETQYF. The CDR3, as DNA: TGTGCCAGCAGCTTAGAACAGGGGCGCCAAGAGACCCAGTACTTC.

The chain links TRBV5-1 to TRBJ2-3, with 11 positions matching TRBD1. The CDR3 has 16 amino acids. The germline CDR1 and CDR2 sequences are SGHRS and YFSETQ. Trimming took 0 bases from V and 5 from J; bases not matched to a gene: 5. CDR3 region: CASSLGTGGREDTQYF. The DNA for the CDR3 is TGCGCCAGCAGCTTGGGGACAGGGGGCCGAGAAGATACGCAGTATTTT.

The chain has TRBV2 and TRBJ2-7; D is perhaps TRBD2 (6 bases). In germline, CDR1 is SNHLY, CDR2 FYNNEI. The CDR3 totals 16 residues. Trimming removed 0 bases at V and 0 bases at J, with 12 bases between. Here the CDR3 reads CASSEAAGGYSYEQYF. The CDR3 DNA sequence: TGTGCCAGCAGTGAAGCGGCTGGAGGGTACTCCTACGAGCAGTACTTC.

The chain combines TRBV6-5 with TRBJ2-7; the match to TRBD1 covers 7 bases. Trimming took 8 bases from V and 1 from J; bases not matched to a gene: 5. The germline V gene has CDR1 MNHEY and CDR2 SVGAGI. The CDR3 has 13 amino acids. The CDR3 coding sequence is TGTGCCAGCGGATTGGACAGGTCCTACGAGCAGTACTTC. As protein: CASGLDRSYEQYF.

This chain uses TRBV11-3 with TRBJ2-1, with 7 bases aligning to TRBD1. V dropped 5 bases and J dropped 0; count of bases not matched to a gene: 7. Per germline, CDR1 SGHNT and CDR2 YENEEA. The CDR3 runs 16 residues. This CDR3 reads CASSPRTGVSYNEQFF. The CDR3 coding sequence is TGTGCCAGCAGCCCCCGGACAGGCGTCTCCTACAATGAGCAGTTCTTC. The complete variable domain, with remaining parts taken from reference TRBV11-3 and TRBJ2-1, reads EAGVVQSPRYKIIEKKQPVAFWCNPISGHNTLYWYLQNLGQGPELLIRYENEEAVDDSQLPKDRFSAERLKGVDSTLKIQPAELGDSAVYLCASSPRTGVSYNEQFFGPGTRLTVL.

This chain uses TRBV19 with TRBJ1-5, with no clear D. The germline CDR1 and CDR2 sequences are LNHDA and SQIVND (reference sequence). This CDR3 has 12 amino acids. Trimming left V 10 bases short and J 0 bases short, with 7 bases between. The CDR3 sequence: CATEDSNQPQHF. The CDR3, as DNA: TGTGCCACCGAGGATAGCAATCAGCCCCAGCATTTT.

The gene calls are TRBV15 and TRBJ2-5, with D possibly being TRBD1 (6 bases). Germline CDR1 and CDR2: LNHNV and YYDKDF (reference sequence). This CDR3 contains 15 residues. V lost 4 bases and J lost 5, with 17 bases in between. This CDR3 is CATSNPIAGVETQYF. The CDR3 DNA is TGTGCCACCAGCAACCCTATCGCAGGGGTCGAGACCCAGTACTTC.

The chain recombines TRBV6-5 with TRBJ1-1, with 10 nucleotides matching TRBD1. Trimming removed 2 bases from V and 7 bases from J; junction bases left unmatched: 7. The CDR3 has 15 residues. Germline V gives CDR1 MNHEY, CDR2 SVGAGI. The CDR3 nucleotides are TGTGCCAGCAGTTACGGGACAGGGGCTTCTTTTGAAGCTTTCTTT. Translation gives CASSYGTGASFEAFF.

The gene calls are TRBV21-1 and TRBJ1-2; TRBD1, the table's D call, lacks a check against the DNA. TRBV21-1 is a recognized pseudogene. This CDR3 region has 17 residues. The CDR3, as DNA: TGTGCCAGCAGCAAAGCTTTGGCAACAGGGCAAAACTATGGCTACACCTTC. The encoded protein is CASSKALATGQNYGYTF.

The chain couples TRBV4-1 to TRBJ1-1; 8 positions agree with TRBD1. Trimming took 2 bases from V and 5 from J; bases not matched to a gene: 7. Per germline, CDR1 MGHRA and CDR2 YSYEKL. The CDR3 contains 15 residues. For the CDR3, the DNA is TGCGCCAGCAGCCAACTTCAGGGGGCGCGTACTGAAGCTTTCTTT. This encodes CASSQLQGARTEAFF.

This chain connects TRBV11-2 to TRBJ2-7; possible D gene TRBD1, 6 bases. CDR1 SGHAT and CDR2 FQNNGV come from the germline V gene. With 0 bases removed from V and 4 bases from J, the gap between germline ends came to 13 bases. The CDR3 is 15 amino acids. The DNA of the CDR3 is TGTGCCAGCAGCTTAGAGGCAGGGGTGGGATACGAGCAGTACTTC. Its protein product is CASSLEAGVGYEQYF.

Regarding this clone: Within the sample, other DNA sequences also encode this same CDR3. This sequence joins TRBV27 and TRBJ2-5; no clear D gene. V was clipped by 6 bases and J by 1 base, with 3 bases between them. Looked up from germline, CDR1 is MNHEY and CDR2 is SMNVEV (reference sequence). The CDR3 consists of 11 residues. CDR3: CASSSQETQYF. The CDR3 DNA reads as TGTGCCAGCAGCTCCCAAGAGACCCAGTACTTC.

The chain recombines TRBV6-5 with TRBJ1-2, with D uncertain. Looked up from germline, CDR1 is MNHEY and CDR2 is SVGAGI. The CDR3 sequence is 14 residues long. Trimming cost V 2 bases and J 8 bases, with 15 bases left between them. The CDR3 DNA is TGTGCCAGCAGTTACCCAGACCCAAAAGCCGGCTACACCTTC. This encodes CASSYPDPKAGYTF.

V usage is TRBV6-5 and J usage is TRBJ2-5, with D perhaps matching TRBD2 (6 bases). CDR3 length equals 16 residues. Trimming took 0 bases from V and 2 from J, leaving 13 bases between them. Per germline, CDR1 MNHEY and CDR2 SVGAGI. CDR3 nucleotides: TGTGCCAGCAGTTACTCGTTGCGGGACCTTCAAGAGACCCAGTACTTC. Amino acids: CASSYSLRDLQETQYF.

The V gene is TRBV6-5, the J gene TRBJ2-3; 7 bases line up with TRBD2. Per the germline V gene, CDR1 is MNHEY and CDR2 is SVGAGI. V lost 9 bases, J lost 4 bases, and 7 bases stayed unmatched. The CDR3 totals 13 residues. This CDR3 is CASRLAEADTQYF. The CDR3 nucleotides read TGTGCCAGTCGACTAGCTGAGGCAGATACGCAGTATTTT.

This clone was seen once. The chain has TRBV9 and TRBJ1-2, with D uncertain. Germline CDR1 reads SGDLS; CDR2 reads YYNGEE. V was shortened by 4 bases and J by 8 bases, with 12 bases between the two germline ends. This CDR3 is built from 12 residues. CDR3 nucleotide sequence: TGTGCCAGCAGCCCCCAGCCCGAAGGCTACACCTTC. This sequence encodes CASSPQPEGYTF.

The chain has TRBV10-3 and TRBJ2-1, with 7 bases matching TRBD1. The CDR3 runs to 16 residues. V trimming: 2 bases; J trimming: 0 bases; junction bases outside the gene matches: 4. Germline-derived CDR1 and CDR2 are ENHRY and SYGVKD. CDR3 DNA sequence: TGTGCCATCAGTGAGGGCAGGGGGAGCTCCTACAATGAGCAGTTCTTC. This sequence encodes CAISEGRGSSYNEQFF.

The J gene is TRBJ1-2, the V gene TRBV9; a possible D gene is TRBD1 (5 bases). CDR1 and CDR2 (germline): SGDLS, YYNGEE. V lost 3 bases and J lost 7, with 16 bases in between. The CDR3 spans 14 residues. The CDR3 reads CASSGMDKGGGYTF. The CDR3 DNA is TGTGCCAGCAGCGGGATGGACAAAGGCGGTGGCTACACCTTC.

V and J are TRBV19 and TRBJ2-7, with unresolved D. Germline V gives CDR1 LNHDA, CDR2 SQIVND (reference sequence). Trimming removed 5 bases from V and 2 bases from J, with 7 bases in between. There are 12 residues in the CDR3. The DNA of the CDR3 is TGTGCCAGTAGTCCAACAACCTACGAGCAGTACTTC. Its translation is CASSPTTYEQYF.

The table lists this clone with many counts. The chain couples TRBV6-4 to TRBJ2-3, with 7 bases aligning to TRBD2. Looked up from germline, CDR1 is MRHNA and CDR2 is SNTAGT. The junction had 2 bases not matched to a gene; V was cut back by 4 bases and J by 1 base. The CDR3 is made up of 14 amino acids. In DNA form, the CDR3 reads TGTGCCAGCAGTGGGGCGGGGGGCACAGATACGCAGTATTTT. Translated: CASSGAGGTDTQYF.

The chain employs TRBV2 and TRBJ2-1; TRBD1 is a possible D gene (5 bases). This CDR3 has 12 amino acids. Trimming removed 10 bases from V and 7 bases from J, with 14 bases in between. Per the germline V gene, CDR1 is SNHLY and CDR2 is FYNNEI. The CDR3 DNA is TGTGCCATTCCAGGGTCTTCTAATGAGCAGTTCTTC. Translating it yields CAIPGSSNEQFF.